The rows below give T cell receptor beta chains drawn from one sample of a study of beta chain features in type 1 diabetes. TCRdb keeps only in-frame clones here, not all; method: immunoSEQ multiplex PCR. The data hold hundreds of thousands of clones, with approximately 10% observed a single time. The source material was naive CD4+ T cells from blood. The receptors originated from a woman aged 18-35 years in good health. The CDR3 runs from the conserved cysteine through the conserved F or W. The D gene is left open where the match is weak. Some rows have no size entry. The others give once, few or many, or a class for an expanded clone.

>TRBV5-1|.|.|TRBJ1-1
CASSLTGNTEAFF
TGCGCCAGCAGCTTAACAGGGAACACTGAAGCTTTCTTT
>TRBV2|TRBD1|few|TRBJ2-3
CASRGTGMDTQYF
TGTGCCAGCAGGGGGACAGGCATGGATACGCAGTATTTT
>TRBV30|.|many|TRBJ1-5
CAWSVKFDRQPQHF
TGTGCCTGGAGTGTCAAGTTCGACAGGCAGCCCCAGCATTTT
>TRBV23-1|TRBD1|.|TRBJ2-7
CASPSAGQGSEQYF
TGCGCCAGCCCGTCAGCTGGACAGGGTAGCGAGCAGTACTTC
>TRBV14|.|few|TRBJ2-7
CASSQAPGTSNYEQYF
TGTGCCAGCAGCCAAGCCCCCGGGACGTCCAACTACGAGCAGTACTTC
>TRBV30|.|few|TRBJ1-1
CAGERGTNTEAFF
TGTGCCGGAGAAAGGGGTACCAACACTGAAGCTTTCTTT
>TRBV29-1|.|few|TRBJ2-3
CSVEGDLSTDTQYF
TGCAGCGTGGAAGGGGACCTATCCACAGATACGCAGTATTTT
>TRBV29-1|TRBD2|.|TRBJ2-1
CSVEEGGTSPLSSYNEQFF
TGCAGCGTTGAAGAAGGAGGGACTAGCCCTCTGAGCTCCTACAATGAGCAGTTCTTC
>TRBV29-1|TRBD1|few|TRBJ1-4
CSVDRGPGEKLFF
TGCAGCGTGGACAGGGGGCCTGGTGAAAAACTGTTTTTT
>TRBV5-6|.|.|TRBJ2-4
CASSLGGGKNIQYF
TGTGCCAGCAGCTTGGGAGGAGGCAAAAACATTCAGTACTTC
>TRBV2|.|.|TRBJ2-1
CASTGSEIYNEQFF
TGTGCCAGCACAGGGAGCGAGATTTACAATGAGCAGTTCTTC
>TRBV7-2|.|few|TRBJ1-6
CASRIVGGHGDSPLHF
TGTGCCAGCAGAATAGTCGGGGGCCATGGGGATTCACCCCTCCACTTT
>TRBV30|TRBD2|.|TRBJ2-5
CAWRRTSGSRETQYF
TGTGCCTGGAGGAGGACTAGCGGGAGCCGAGAGACCCAGTACTTC
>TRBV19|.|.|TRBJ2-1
CASSISPTGYYNEQFF
TGTGCCAGTAGTATTTCCCCAACAGGGTACTACAATGAGCAGTTCTTC
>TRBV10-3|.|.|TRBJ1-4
CAISGGPGGNEKLFF
TGTGCCATCAGTGGAGGGCCGGGCGGAAATGAAAAACTGTTTTTT
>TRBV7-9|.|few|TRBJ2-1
CASSPTSSEQFF
TGTGCCAGCAGCCCAACAAGTAGTGAGCAGTTCTTC
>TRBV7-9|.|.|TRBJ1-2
CASSPSSLYGYTF
TGTGCCAGCAGTCCCAGCAGCCTCTATGGCTACACCTTC
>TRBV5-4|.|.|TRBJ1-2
CASSSLLDGYTF
TGTGCCAGCAGCTCTTTATTAGATGGCTACACCTTC
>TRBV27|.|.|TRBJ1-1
CASLKTAGALNPFF
TGTGCCAGCCTCAAAACCGCAGGGGCCCTAAATCCTTTCTTT
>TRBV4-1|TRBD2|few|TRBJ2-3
CASSQESSGGADTQYF
TGCGCCAGCAGCCAAGAGTCTAGCGGGGGGGCAGATACGCAGTATTTT
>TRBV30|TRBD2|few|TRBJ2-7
CAWSGGRTSGRAGGEQYF
TGTGCCTGGAGTGGAGGGAGGACTAGCGGGAGGGCCGGAGGCGAGCAGTACTTC
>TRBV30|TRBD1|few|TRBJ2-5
CAWSVKGQLPQYF
TGTGCCTGGAGTGTAAAGGGACAGCTGCCCCAGTACTTC
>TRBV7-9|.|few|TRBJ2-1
CASSPRRSNYNEQFF
TGTGCCAGCAGCCCGAGGCGGAGCAATTACAATGAGCAGTTCTTC
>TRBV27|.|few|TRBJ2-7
CASSHKRRPYEQYF
TGTGCCAGCAGTCACAAGCGGAGGCCATACGAGCAGTACTTC
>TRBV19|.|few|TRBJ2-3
CASSNTDTQYF
TGTGCCAGTAGTAACACAGATACGCAGTATTTT
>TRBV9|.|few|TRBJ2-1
CASSAYRNRNNEQFF
TGTGCCAGCAGTGCCTACCGGAACAGGAACAATGAGCAGTTCTTC
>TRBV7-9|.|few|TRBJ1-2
CASSLGGGASYGYTF
TGTGCCAGCAGCTTAGGGGGTGGAGCCTCCTATGGCTACACCTTC
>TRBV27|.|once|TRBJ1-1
CASSFWGARDTEAFF
TGTGCCAGCAGTTTTTGGGGGGCGCGGGACACTGAAGCTTTCTTT
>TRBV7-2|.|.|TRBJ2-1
CASRRRIQSSYNEQFF
TGTGCCAGCAGGAGACGGATTCAAAGCTCCTACAATGAGCAGTTCTTC
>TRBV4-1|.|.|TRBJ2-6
CASSQGIRSSGANVLTF
TGCGCCAGCAGCCAAGGTATAAGGAGCTCTGGGGCCAACGTCCTGACTTTC
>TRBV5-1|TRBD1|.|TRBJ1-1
CASSPRPGGLYTEAFF
TGCGCCAGCAGCCCGCGTCCAGGGGGCCTGTACACTGAAGCTTTCTTT
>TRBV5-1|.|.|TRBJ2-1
CASSWGLHNEQFF
TGCGCCAGCAGCTGGGGACTCCACAATGAGCAGTTCTTC
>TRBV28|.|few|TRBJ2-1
CASSTLTGRQFF
TGTGCCAGCAGTACCCTGACCGGGCGGCAGTTCTTC